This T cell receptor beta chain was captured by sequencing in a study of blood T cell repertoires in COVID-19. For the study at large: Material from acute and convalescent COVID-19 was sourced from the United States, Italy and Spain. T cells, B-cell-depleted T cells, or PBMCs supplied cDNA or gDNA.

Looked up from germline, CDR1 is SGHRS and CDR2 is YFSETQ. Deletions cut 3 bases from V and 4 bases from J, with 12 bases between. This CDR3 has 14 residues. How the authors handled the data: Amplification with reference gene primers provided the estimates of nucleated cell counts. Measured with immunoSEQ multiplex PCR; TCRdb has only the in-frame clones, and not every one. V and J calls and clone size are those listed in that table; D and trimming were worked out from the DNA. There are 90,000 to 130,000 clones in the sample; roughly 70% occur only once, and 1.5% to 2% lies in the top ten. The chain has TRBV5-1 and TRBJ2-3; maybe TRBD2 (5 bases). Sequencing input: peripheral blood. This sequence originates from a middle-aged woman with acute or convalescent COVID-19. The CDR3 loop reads CASSSRTLSDTQYF. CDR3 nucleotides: TGCGCCAGCAGCTCAAGGACTTTATCAGATACGCAGTATTTT.